This T cell receptor beta chain was recovered during a study of post-analysis software for immune sequencing data (dated by TCRdb to the mid-2010s). As for the study more broadly: Recorded disease courses included relapsing-remitting, secondary progressive and progressive-relapsing multiple sclerosis, with some patients lacking subtype annotation. A subset of samples was prepared in parallel using single-end sample barcoding, then pooled and co-amplified after Illumina adapter ligation. The multiple sclerosis patient repertoires were compared with more than 9 previously published healthy control repertoires from donors aged about 6 to 26 years.

The V end gives up 2 bases and the J end 0 bases, leaving 7 bases in the junction not matched to a gene. CDR1 and CDR2 are read off the germline V gene as MNHEY and SVGEGT. Its CDR3 holds 17 amino acids, cysteine through phenylalanine. The sequence is cut down to CDR3 DNA, 51 bases in frame from base 1. Beyond this particular receptor, the publication reports: The multiple sclerosis patient group was slightly younger than the control group. Multiple sclerosis patients had significantly lower normalized Chao1 diversity than controls, a result that suggests substantial peripheral T-cell clonal expansion. Significantly higher frequencies in patients than in controls were found for roughly 5 TRBV segments, including TRBV5-6, TRBV5-1 and TRBV20-1. Direct clustering with F measure revealed strong co-clustering of samples prepared in the same batch, which led to a batch-effect correction.

TCR beta repertoires were profiled from peripheral blood of approximately 13 young patients with multiple sclerosis to demonstrate the VDJtools post-analysis software. The multiple sclerosis patients were children and adolescents between 6 and 15 years of age. On this clonotype itself: Its recognized antigen is unknown. There are no base qualities to consult, and no much larger clone falls within one base.

The receptor library was made with PCR. TCRdb shows the sequencer as Illumina HiSeq 2500. To reduce PCR and sequencing biases, unique molecular identifiers were built into the TCR beta cDNA libraries. Every 1 to 10 million input T cells yielded approximately 500,000 cDNA molecules, meaning each molecule approximated one T cell. The patient libraries were prepared and sequenced using the same protocol as the earlier healthy control dataset. Samples belonging to the same batch were prepared together, multiplexed and sequenced on a shared HiSeq lane. The authors' pipeline ran thus. MIGEC was used to process the raw barcoded reads, and molecular identifier groups with only a single read were discarded before consensus assembly and CDR3 extraction. VDJtools was used for post-analysis of the clonotype tables, with diversity normalized by down-sampling every dataset to the smallest sample size. In repertoire overlap clustering, CDR3 amino acid sequences, but not nucleotide sequences, were matched to correct batch-related cross-sample contamination. TCRdb passed the public sequencing reads through fastp at Q25 and MiXCR, retaining productive beta sequences. Entries are consolidated by CDR3 protein sequence, retaining the most common genes and DNA. TCRdb, rather than the study authors, made the V and J calls. In all, the sample holds hundreds of thousands of distinct CDR3 sequences, and roughly three fifths of those were seen once. Of the sample, about 11% is held by the ten largest clones.

The specimen sequenced was blood. This sequence uses TRBV6-2 or TRBV6-3 and TRBJ2-1; 7 middle bases align to TRBD1. This sequence was found in a girl aged 2 to 10 with multiple sclerosis. The sequenced DNA is TGTGCCAGCAGTTACCAGGCTTCAGGGGGCTCCTACAATGAGCAGTTCTTC. Its translation is CASSYQASGGSYNEQFF.